The next 6 T cell receptor beta chains were all read from a single sample in a study of Ad26.COV2.S vaccination and SARS-CoV-2 variants. Treatment noted: some 19 received Ad26.COV2.S at low or high dose, single or two shots; several received placebo; per-sample allocation not given. The investigators took samples on day 63 after the first vaccine or placebo injection. Profiled with immunoSEQ multiplex PCR; TCRdb holds only in-frame clones, not every one. The data show approximately 480,000 clones, with approximately 88% seen just once and 9.5% to 15% held by the top ten. This specimen consisted of peripheral blood, obtained in a trial of Ad26.COV2.S vaccine versus placebo. The receptor source for this set is a person aged 18-65 years who received the Ad26.COV2.S COVID-19 vaccine or a placebo.

This clone showed up just a few times. The genes are TRBV28 and TRBJ1-2; possibly TRBD1 for D (6 bases). This CDR3 has 14 amino acids. Per the germline V gene, CDR1 is MDHEN and CDR2 is SYDVKM. The ends were cut back, 6 bases at V and 6 bases at J, with 17 bases in the middle. Here the CDR3 DNA reads TGTGCCAGCAGCCGAACAGGGAGTGGTGATGGCTACACCTTC. Translated, it gives CASSRTGSGDGYTF.

This clone was recorded once. The V and J genes are TRBV10-3 and TRBJ2-5, with 7 nucleotides matching TRBD2. V shed 3 bases and J 6 bases; nucleotides not matched to a gene: 13. The CDR3 length is 16 residues. Germline CDR1 is ENHRY and CDR2 is SYGVKD. CDR3 residues: CAISDEGAGVAKTQYF. Here the CDR3 DNA reads TGTGCCATCAGTGATGAGGGTGCGGGAGTGGCGAAGACCCAGTACTTC.

The chain combines TRBV5-1 with TRBJ2-1, with 12 bases that match TRBD2. The CDR3 covers 16 residues. Germline CDR1 reads SGHRS; CDR2 reads YFSETQ. Trimming took 4 bases from V and 3 from J; bases not matched to a gene: 5. This CDR3 is CASSGASGRVYNEQFF. The DNA of the CDR3 is TGCGCCAGCAGCGGGGCTAGCGGGAGGGTCTACAATGAGCAGTTCTTC.

J is TRBJ2-5 and V is TRBV29-1; D gene ambiguous. The germline gives CDR1 SQVTM, CDR2 ANQGSEA. Between the trimmed V and J ends, which lost 2 bases and 5 bases, there was a span of 9 bases. This CDR3 is built from 12 residues. The CDR3 is CSVELGRETQYF. The CDR3 DNA follows: TGCAGCGTTGAATTAGGCAGGGAGACCCAGTACTTC.

The rearrangement uses TRBV5-1 and TRBJ1-1; D possibly corresponds to TRBD1 (6 bases). Trimming removed 6 bases from V and 8 bases from J, with 17 bases in between. Looked up from germline, CDR1 is SGHRS and CDR2 is YFSETQ. This CDR3 is built from 13 residues. The chain's CDR3 is CASNMDSPSEAFF. Written as DNA, the CDR3 is TGCGCCAGCAACATGGACAGCCCCTCGGAAGCTTTCTTT. Together with reference TRBV5-1 and TRBJ1-1, the CDR3 gives the full variable domain: KAGVTQTPRYLIKTRGQQVTLSCSPISGHRSVSWYQQTPGQGLQFLFEYFSETQRNKGNFPGRFSGRQFSNSRSEMNVSTLELGDSALYLCASNMDSPSEAFFGQGTRLTVV.

This chain uses TRBV11-1 with TRBJ2-6; TRBD1 aligns across 7 bases. Germline trimming cut 0 bases from V and 0 bases from J; bases unmatched to any gene: 5. The CDR3 covers 18 residues. CDR1 is SGHAT and CDR2 is FQDESV in the germline V gene (reference sequence). The CDR3 region has the DNA TGTGCCAGCAGCTTAGCGGGGACAGTCACCTCTGGGGCCAACGTCCTGACTTTC. Translated, it gives CASSLAGTVTSGANVLTF.